Listed below are T cell receptor beta chains from one sample, sequenced in a study of Graves' ophthalmopathy and Graves' hyperthyroidism. Each CDR3 protein is one row after TCRdb ran MiXCR on the multiplex PCR reads. Altogether more than 1,000,000 distinct CDR3 sequences are present, about two fifths being singletons, with the ten largest covering approximately 10%. The sample comprised peripheral blood or thyroid tissue (not recorded which). These receptors all come from an adult man with Graves' hyperthyroidism. Each CDR3 is given with its conserved first and last residue. Fields, in order: V gene, CDR3 protein.

TRBV12-3/TRBV12-4,CASSIWTSGADTQYF
TRBV20-1,CSAIDLDHSYEHYF
TRBV20-1,CSARSLGGNF
TRBV4-1,CASSQVPTREETQCF
TRBV29-1,CSGLDRGHNYGYTF
TRBV20-1,CSARGVRVGLQPQHF
TRBV7-8,CASSGEMDRGTYEQYF
TRBV7-2,CASSWGPHTGELFF
TRBV6-5,CASSAGTGEDYGYTF
TRBV5-5,CASSLGPATGPETQYF
TRBV10-3,CAISEFGEKLFF
TRBV5-1,CASSRDVGNYGYTF
TRBV4-2,CASSQGHIGGSYEQYF
TRBV7-9,CASSYRPGQYF
TRBV5-1,CASSLEATNEKLFF
TRBV7-9,CASSGTGQGMNTEAFF
TRBV25-1,CASSGAVLLAQYF